The rows below give T cell receptor beta chains drawn from one sample of a study of shared clonotypes between healthy human individuals. The assay was immunoSEQ multiplex PCR, and TCRdb's table has in-frame clones only and misses some. Of millions of clones listed, approximately 95% are singletons. The sequencing input was naive CD4+ T cells from PBMCs. The source of these receptors is a young man in good health. Some clones in this sample may be carry-over from other donors' samples. CDR3s include the opening cysteine and the closing phenylalanine or tryptophan. The order of the fields is clone size, D gene, V gene, J gene, CDR3 DNA, CDR3 protein. A D gene is named only where the DNA matches it firmly. Where a row states a size, it is once, few, many or the class of an expanded clone; other rows omit it.

>.|.|TRBV7-9|TRBJ1-2
TGTGCCAGCAGCCGATTACTAAGCCAAGGACAAGTAATTAACTATGGCTACACCTTC
CASSRLLSQGQVINYGYTF
>.|.|TRBV7-3|TRBJ2-2
TGTGCCAGCAGCTTAAAGCCCCCGGGGACCGGGGAGCTGTTTTTT
CASSLKPPGTGELFF
>few|TRBD1|TRBV18|TRBJ1-5
TGTGCCAGCTCACCCGAGACAGGGGGCAATCAGCCCCAGCATTTT
CASSPETGGNQPQHF
>.|.|TRBV5-1|TRBJ2-3
TGCGCCAGCAGCGCGAGCACAGATACGCAGTATTTT
CASSASTDTQYF
>.|.|TRBV5-4|TRBJ1-3
TGTGCCAGCAGCAACCGGGCTCAGGGCTCTGGAAACACCATATATTTT
CASSNRAQGSGNTIYF
>.|.|TRBV5-1|TRBJ2-2
TGCGCCAGCAGCTTGGCTCAGCCGAACACCGGGGAGCTGTTTTTT
CASSLAQPNTGELFF
>few|TRBD1|TRBV10-3|TRBJ1-4
TGTGCCTCCTCAGGGGGCGCGAATGAAAAACTGTTTTTT
CASSGGANEKLFF
>once|.|TRBV6-5|TRBJ2-7
TGTGCCAGCAGTTACGCGCAGGCTAGCTCCTACGAGCAGTACTTC
CASSYAQASSYEQYF
>.|.|TRBV9|TRBJ1-2
TGTGCCAGCAGCGTTGACAGTTACTATGGCTACACCTTC
CASSVDSYYGYTF
>.|TRBD2|TRBV6-5|TRBJ2-5
TGTGCCAGCAGTTGGACTAGCGGGACCGAGACCCAGTACTTC
CASSWTSGTETQYF
>.|.|TRBV5-1|TRBJ1-1
TGCGCCAGCAGCTTGGCTCCGGGGGTGAACACTGAAGCTTTCTTT
CASSLAPGVNTEAFF
>once|.|TRBV5-1|TRBJ2-6
TGCGCCAGCACCTTGGACTGGTTCGATGGGGCCAACGTCCTGACTTTC
CASTLDWFDGANVLTF
>.|.|TRBV10-3|TRBJ1-6
TGTGCCATCAAGGACAGCGATTCACCCCTCCACTTT
CAIKDSDSPLHF
>.|.|TRBV4-1|TRBJ2-1
TGCGCCAGCAGCCCGAGGGGCTCCTACAATGAGCAGTTCTTC
CASSPRGSYNEQFF
>.|TRBD2|TRBV9|TRBJ2-1
TGTGCCAGCAGCCTAGTAGGACTAGCGGGTCTCAATGAGCAGTTCTTC
CASSLVGLAGLNEQFF
>.|.|TRBV4-1|TRBJ2-3
TGCGCCAGCAGCCAAGCGCTCGGGGATACGCAGTATTTT
CASSQALGDTQYF
>.|.|TRBV28|TRBJ1-1
TGTGCCAGCAGCCTTAGCTCGAACACTGAAGCTTTCTTT
CASSLSSNTEAFF
>.|.|TRBV29-1|TRBJ2-5
TGCAGCGTTGGGGGTACTAGACGGGAGACCCAGTACTTC
CSVGGTRRETQYF
>.|.|TRBV28|TRBJ2-3
TGTGCCAGCAGTTTGGGGACTAGCACAGATACGCAGTATTTT
CASSLGTSTDTQYF
>.|.|TRBV5-8|TRBJ1-1
TGTGCCAGCAGCTTTGGGGCTGGTATCGTCGGTCACACTGAAGCTTTCTTT
CASSFGAGIVGHTEAFF
>.|.|TRBV19|TRBJ1-5
TGTGCCAGTAGTATAAGACAGTATCAGCCCCAGCATTTT
CASSIRQYQPQHF
>.|TRBD1|TRBV25-1|TRBJ2-7
TGTGCCAGCATCCAAGACAGGGGGGCGGGTGAGCAGTACTTC
CASIQDRGAGEQYF
>.|TRBD1|TRBV27|TRBJ2-7
TGTGCCAGCAGTTTATCCCCTGGGACAGGGACTGGCTACGAGCAGTACTTC
CASSLSPGTGTGYEQYF
>.|.|TRBV30|TRBJ2-3
TGTGCCTGGGGGGCTTTCAGCACAGATACGCAGTATTTT
CAWGAFSTDTQYF
>.|TRBD2|TRBV2|TRBJ2-2
TGTGCCAGCAGTAAGTCCATAACAGCGGGAGGAGACACCGGGGAGCTGTTTTTT
CASSKSITAGGDTGELFF
>.|.|TRBV6-1|TRBJ1-1
TGTGCCAGCAACTTCGGGCGGACTGAAGCTTTCTTT
CASNFGRTEAFF
>.|.|TRBV7-2|TRBJ2-2
TGTGCCAGCAGCTTAGTGGGGCTAAGTCAGGGACAGAACACCGGGGAGCTGTTTTTT
CASSLVGLSQGQNTGELFF
>.|TRBD1|TRBV7-2|TRBJ1-5
TGTGCCAGCAGCTTAGACAGGGGGAATCAGCCCCAGCATTTT
CASSLDRGNQPQHF
>.|TRBD2|TRBV28|TRBJ2-5
TGTGCCAGCAGGAGAGCGGGAAGGCAAGAGACCCAGTACTTC
CASRRAGRQETQYF
>.|.|TRBV7-3|TRBJ2-7
TGTGCCAGCAGCTTAATGACGGCTAGTGGCGAGCAGTACTTC
CASSLMTASGEQYF
>.|.|TRBV5-8|TRBJ1-1
TGTGCCAGCAGCTTGGTCGAGTTCCCACGCAAGAGGAACACTGAAGCTTTCTTT
CASSLVEFPRKRNTEAFF
>.|.|TRBV7-2|TRBJ2-3
TGTGCCAGCAGCTTATTTGGACAGTACACAGATACGCAGTATTTT
CASSLFGQYTDTQYF
>once|.|TRBV18|TRBJ2-2
TGTGCCAGCTCACCCCCTACGGGCACCGGGGAGCTGTTTTTT
CASSPPTGTGELFF
>.|.|TRBV4-3|TRBJ2-2
TGCGCCAGCAGCCAACAAACAGCAACCGGGGAGCTGTTTTTT
CASSQQTATGELFF
>.|TRBD1|TRBV4-2|TRBJ2-2
TGTGCCAGCAGCCCTGGACAGGTGAACACCGGGGAGCTGTTTTTT
CASSPGQVNTGELFF
>once|.|TRBV19|TRBJ2-7
TGTGCCAGTAAGATGCAGGGGACCTACGAGCAGTACTTC
CASKMQGTYEQYF
>.|.|TRBV7-9|TRBJ1-5
TGTGCCAGCAGCTTGAGGCCAGGCGATCAGCCCCAGCATTTT
CASSLRPGDQPQHF
>.|.|TRBV18|TRBJ2-4
TGTGCCAGCTCACCCTTTGGTGTTCAGGGAAACATTCAGTACTTC
CASSPFGVQGNIQYF
>.|TRBD2|TRBV5-1|TRBJ2-1
TGCGCCAGCAGCGTCGGACTAGCGGGAGGGCCCCGGAATGAGCAGTTCTTC
CASSVGLAGGPRNEQFF